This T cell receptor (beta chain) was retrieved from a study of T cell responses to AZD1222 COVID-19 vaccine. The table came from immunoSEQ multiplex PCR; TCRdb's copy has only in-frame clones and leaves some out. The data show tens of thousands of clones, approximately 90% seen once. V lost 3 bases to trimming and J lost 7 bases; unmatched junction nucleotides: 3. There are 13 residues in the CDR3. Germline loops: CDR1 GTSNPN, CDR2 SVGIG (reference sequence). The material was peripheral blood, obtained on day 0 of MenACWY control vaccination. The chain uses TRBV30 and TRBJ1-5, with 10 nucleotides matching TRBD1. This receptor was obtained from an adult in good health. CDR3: CAWRGTGDQPQHF. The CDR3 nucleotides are TGTGCCTGGAGGGGGACAGGGGACCAGCCCCAGCATTTT.